Listed below are T cell receptor beta chains from one sample, sequenced in a study of blood T cells in healthy people across ages. TCRdb used MiXCR to reprocess the 5' RACE reads, holding one entry per CDR3 protein. The data contain 950,000 to 1,200,000 distinct CDR3 sequences, 35% to 40% of them singletons. The sequenced material came from blood. These receptor sequences come from a man between 18 and 35 years old in good health. CDR3s include the opening cysteine and the closing phenylalanine or tryptophan. D genes are given only for firm matches. Expanded clones get a size class; other rows say once, few or many, or leave the size out.

clone_size	v_call	j_call	d_call	cdr3_aa	cdr3_nt
once	TRBV7-2	TRBJ1-1	.	CASTPVAGRDTEAFF	TGTGCCAGCACCCCCGTGGCAGGTCGGGACACTGAAGCTTTCTTT
few	TRBV7-2	TRBJ2-7	.	CASSLFHGFSYEQYF	TGTGCCAGCAGCTTATTTCATGGATTCTCCTACGAGCAGTACTTC
.	TRBV20-1	TRBJ1-6	.	CSATQGHNSPLHF	TGCAGTGCTACACAGGGCCATAATTCACCCCTCCACTTT
.	TRBV7-9	TRBJ2-1	.	CASSIGTGDEQFF	TGTGCCAGCAGCATCGGAACTGGGGATGAGCAGTTCTTC
.	TRBV20-1	TRBJ2-1	.	CSASDRRNEQFF	TGCAGTGCTAGTGACAGGCGGAATGAGCAGTTCTTC
.	TRBV5-4	TRBJ1-2	.	CASSLAGAGEVKGYTF	TGTGCCAGCAGCTTGGCCGGGGCAGGGGAGGTAAAAGGCTACACCTTC
few	TRBV7-3	TRBJ2-7	TRBD2	CASSLLAGVYNEQYF	TGTGCCAGCAGCTTACTAGCGGGGGTTTACAACGAGCAGTACTTC
.	TRBV4-1	TRBJ1-2	TRBD1	CASSQDPGQGNGYTF	TGCGCCAGCAGCCAAGATCCCGGACAGGGCAATGGCTACACCTTC
.	TRBV28	TRBJ2-1	TRBD2	CASRQIGGNEQFF	TGTGCCAGCAGACAGATCGGGGGGAATGAGCAGTTCTTC
.	TRBV2	TRBJ2-5	.	CASTAGQQETQYF	TGTGCCAGCACGGCCGGACAACAAGAGACCCAGTACTTC
few	TRBV4-1	TRBJ1-5	TRBD1	CASSQVGQDSQPQHF	TGCGCCAGCAGCCAAGTCGGACAGGACAGTCAGCCCCAGCATTTT
.	TRBV6-5	TRBJ2-6	.	CASRTSSGANVLTF	TGTGCCAGCAGAACCAGCTCTGGGGCCAACGTCCTGACTTTC
many	TRBV4-3	TRBJ2-7	.	CASSLADRRYEQYF	TGCGCCAGCAGCCTTGCGGATCGAAGATACGAGCAGTACTTC
.	TRBV27	TRBJ1-4	TRBD1	CASRLGQLATEKLFF	TGTGCCAGCAGACTGGGACAGCTGGCGACTGAAAAACTGTTTTTT
few	TRBV2	TRBJ2-1	TRBD1	CASSEPRQGLGLNEQFF	TGTGCCAGCAGTGAGCCCAGACAGGGTTTAGGGCTCAATGAGCAGTTCTTC
few	TRBV3-1	TRBJ1-1	.	CASRRGTTGDTEAFF	TGTGCCAGCCGCAGAGGTACTACCGGCGACACTGAAGCTTTCTTT
few	TRBV27	TRBJ1-6	.	CASSLGSRSPLHF	TGTGCCAGCAGCCTAGGGAGTCGTTCACCCCTCCACTTT
.	TRBV6-5	TRBJ2-5	.	CASSTGPYQETQYF	TGTGCCAGCAGTACTGGACCTTACCAAGAGACCCAGTACTTC
once	TRBV7-3	TRBJ2-6	.	CASSPRDSSSGANVLTF	TGTGCCAGCAGCCCCCGGGACTCGAGCTCTGGGGCCAACGTCCTGACTTTC
few	TRBV4-3	TRBJ2-5	TRBD2	CASSPFGSGGYNEQYF	TGCGCCAGCAGCCCCTTCGGGAGCGGGGGGTACAATGAGCAGTACTTC
many	TRBV7-9	TRBJ1-5	TRBD1	CASSLAGGGNQPQHF	TGTGCCAGCAGCTTAGCAGGGGGCGGCAATCAGCCCCAGCATTTT
.	TRBV7-9	TRBJ1-6	TRBD1	CASSKGTGSPLHF	TGTGCCAGCAGCAAAGGGACAGGTTCACCCCTCCACTTT
few	TRBV4-3	TRBJ2-5	.	CASSQDWNNEQYF	TGCGCCAGCAGCCAAGATTGGAACAATGAGCAGTACTTC
.	TRBV5-1	TRBJ1-3	TRBD1	CASSYRDRDSGNTIYF	TGCGCCAGCAGCTACCGGGACAGGGATTCTGGAAACACCATATATTTT
once	TRBV10-3	TRBJ1-1	.	CAISDPGLRMNTEAFF	TGTGCCATCAGTGACCCGGGGCTCAGAATGAACACTGAAGCTTTCTTT
.	TRBV7-3	TRBJ2-7	.	CASSLERNKDHNEQYF	TGTGCCAGCAGCTTAGAAAGGAACAAGGATCACAATGAGCAGTACTTC
.	TRBV7-9	TRBJ2-7	.	CASTRDGEQYF	TGTGCCAGCACTAGAGATGGTGAGCAGTACTTC
few	TRBV27	TRBJ2-7	.	CASSFRRDYEQYF	TGTGCCAGCAGTTTTCGAAGGGACTACGAGCAGTACTTC
.	TRBV3-1	TRBJ2-1	.	CASSYEDGRDEQFF	TGTGCCAGCAGCTACGAGGACGGACGGGATGAGCAGTTCTTC
.	TRBV4-1	TRBJ1-1	TRBD1	CASGQGPSTEAFF	TGCGCCAGTGGACAGGGCCCCAGCACTGAAGCTTTCTTT
many	TRBV5-1	TRBJ1-2	TRBD1	CASSIDRGNYGYTF	TGCGCCAGCAGCATAGACAGGGGGAACTATGGCTACACCTTC
few	TRBV5-1	TRBJ1-1	.	CASRGSPDTEAFF	TGCGCCAGCAGGGGCAGTCCCGACACTGAAGCTTTCTTT
once	TRBV7-9	TRBJ1-4	.	CASRREGEKLFF	TGTGCCAGCAGGAGGGAGGGGGAAAAACTGTTTTTT
.	TRBV20-1	TRBJ1-2	.	CSAEGDFNYGYTF	TGCAGTGCCGAGGGCGACTTCAACTATGGCTACACCTTC
few	TRBV20-1	TRBJ1-1	.	CSASVGGRGVPGAFF	TGCAGTGCTAGCGTGGGCGGGAGGGGTGTCCCGGGAGCTTTCTTT
few	TRBV4-1	TRBJ2-7	.	CASSQGEYRDHEQYF	TGCGCCAGCAGCCAAGGTGAATACAGGGACCACGAGCAGTACTTC
.	TRBV10-3	TRBJ1-2	TRBD1	CAITPGQDKNSNYGYTF	TGTGCCATCACCCCGGGACAGGACAAGAATTCTAACTATGGCTACACCTTC
few	TRBV20-1	TRBJ2-3	.	CSARAAISTDTQYF	TGCAGTGCTAGAGCGGCCATTAGCACAGATACGCAGTATTTT
.	TRBV21-1	TRBJ2-5	.	CASSKGAQGKGETQYF	TGTGCCAGCAGCAAAGGGGCACAGGGAAAGGGAGAGACCCAGTACTTC
few	TRBV20-1	TRBJ2-3	.	CSVQRPSTDTQYF	TGCAGTGTACAGCGGCCTAGCACAGATACGCAGTATTTT
.	TRBV20-1	TRBJ2-2	.	CSAIRVDGKELFF	TGCAGTGCTATTCGGGTCGACGGGAAGGAGCTGTTTTTT
few	TRBV4-3	TRBJ1-4	.	CASSQESGLVNEKLFF	TGCGCCAGCAGCCAAGAGTCGGGCCTGGTTAATGAAAAACTGTTTTTT
.	TRBV6-1	TRBJ1-2	TRBD1	CASSEATGGSIPGYTF	TGTGCCAGCAGTGAAGCCACAGGGGGGTCGATCCCTGGCTACACCTTC
.	TRBV20-1	TRBJ1-1	.	CSAYQPGQVNTEAFF	TGCAGTGCCTATCAACCGGGACAAGTGAACACTGAAGCTTTCTTT
.	TRBV7-2	TRBJ2-3	.	CASTPEAASRAQYF	TGTGCCAGCACCCCGGAGGCGGCTAGCCGGGCGCAGTATTTT
.	TRBV21-1	TRBJ2-2	.	CASSKADRGHNEAGELFF	TGTGCCAGCAGCAAAGCGGACAGGGGGCATAATGAGGCCGGGGAGCTGTTTTTT
few	TRBV7-3	TRBJ2-1	.	CASSSGQQQFF	TGTGCCAGCAGCTCCGGACAGCAGCAGTTCTTC
few	TRBV2	TRBJ2-5	.	CADTKETQYF	TGTGCCGACACCAAAGAGACCCAGTACTTC
.	TRBV2	TRBJ2-5	TRBD1	CASNRQGKGTQYF	TGTGCCAGCAATCGACAGGGGAAGGGGACCCAGTACTTC
.	TRBV6-5	TRBJ1-1	.	CASSQGQKTFF	TGTGCCAGCAGTCAAGGACAGAAAACTTTCTTT
once	TRBV19	TRBJ2-7	.	CASSIQDSYNEQYF	TGTGCCAGTAGTATCCAGGATTCCTACAATGAGCAGTACTTC
.	TRBV9	TRBJ2-3	.	CASSGPIEESTDMQYF	TGTGCCAGCAGCGGCCCCATTGAAGAAAGCACAGATATGCAGTATTTT
few	TRBV20-1	TRBJ2-5	.	CSAPPGDQETQYF	TGCAGTGCCCCGCCCGGGGACCAAGAGACCCAGTACTTC
many	TRBV12-3/TRBV12-4	TRBJ1-1	.	CASSLTGSEAFF	TGCGCCAGCAGCTTGACGGGCAGTGAAGCTTTCTTT
few	TRBV7-2	TRBJ2-2	TRBD1	CASSTRTGANTGELFF	TGTGCCAGCAGCACACGAACAGGGGCGAACACCGGGGAGCTGTTTTTT